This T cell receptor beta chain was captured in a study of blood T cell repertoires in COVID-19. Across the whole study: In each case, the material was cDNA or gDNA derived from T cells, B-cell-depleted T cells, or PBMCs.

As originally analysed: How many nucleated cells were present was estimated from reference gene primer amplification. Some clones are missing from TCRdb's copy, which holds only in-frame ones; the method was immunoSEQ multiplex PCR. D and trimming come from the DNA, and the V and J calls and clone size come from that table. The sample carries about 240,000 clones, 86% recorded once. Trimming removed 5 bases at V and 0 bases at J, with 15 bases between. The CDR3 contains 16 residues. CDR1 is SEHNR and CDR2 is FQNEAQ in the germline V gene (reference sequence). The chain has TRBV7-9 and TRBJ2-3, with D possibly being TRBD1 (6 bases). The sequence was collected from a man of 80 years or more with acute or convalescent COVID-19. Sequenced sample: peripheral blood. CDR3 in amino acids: CASSPGELGSTDTQYF. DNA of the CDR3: TGTGCCAGCAGCCCAGGGGAGTTGGGAAGCACAGATACGCAGTATTTT.